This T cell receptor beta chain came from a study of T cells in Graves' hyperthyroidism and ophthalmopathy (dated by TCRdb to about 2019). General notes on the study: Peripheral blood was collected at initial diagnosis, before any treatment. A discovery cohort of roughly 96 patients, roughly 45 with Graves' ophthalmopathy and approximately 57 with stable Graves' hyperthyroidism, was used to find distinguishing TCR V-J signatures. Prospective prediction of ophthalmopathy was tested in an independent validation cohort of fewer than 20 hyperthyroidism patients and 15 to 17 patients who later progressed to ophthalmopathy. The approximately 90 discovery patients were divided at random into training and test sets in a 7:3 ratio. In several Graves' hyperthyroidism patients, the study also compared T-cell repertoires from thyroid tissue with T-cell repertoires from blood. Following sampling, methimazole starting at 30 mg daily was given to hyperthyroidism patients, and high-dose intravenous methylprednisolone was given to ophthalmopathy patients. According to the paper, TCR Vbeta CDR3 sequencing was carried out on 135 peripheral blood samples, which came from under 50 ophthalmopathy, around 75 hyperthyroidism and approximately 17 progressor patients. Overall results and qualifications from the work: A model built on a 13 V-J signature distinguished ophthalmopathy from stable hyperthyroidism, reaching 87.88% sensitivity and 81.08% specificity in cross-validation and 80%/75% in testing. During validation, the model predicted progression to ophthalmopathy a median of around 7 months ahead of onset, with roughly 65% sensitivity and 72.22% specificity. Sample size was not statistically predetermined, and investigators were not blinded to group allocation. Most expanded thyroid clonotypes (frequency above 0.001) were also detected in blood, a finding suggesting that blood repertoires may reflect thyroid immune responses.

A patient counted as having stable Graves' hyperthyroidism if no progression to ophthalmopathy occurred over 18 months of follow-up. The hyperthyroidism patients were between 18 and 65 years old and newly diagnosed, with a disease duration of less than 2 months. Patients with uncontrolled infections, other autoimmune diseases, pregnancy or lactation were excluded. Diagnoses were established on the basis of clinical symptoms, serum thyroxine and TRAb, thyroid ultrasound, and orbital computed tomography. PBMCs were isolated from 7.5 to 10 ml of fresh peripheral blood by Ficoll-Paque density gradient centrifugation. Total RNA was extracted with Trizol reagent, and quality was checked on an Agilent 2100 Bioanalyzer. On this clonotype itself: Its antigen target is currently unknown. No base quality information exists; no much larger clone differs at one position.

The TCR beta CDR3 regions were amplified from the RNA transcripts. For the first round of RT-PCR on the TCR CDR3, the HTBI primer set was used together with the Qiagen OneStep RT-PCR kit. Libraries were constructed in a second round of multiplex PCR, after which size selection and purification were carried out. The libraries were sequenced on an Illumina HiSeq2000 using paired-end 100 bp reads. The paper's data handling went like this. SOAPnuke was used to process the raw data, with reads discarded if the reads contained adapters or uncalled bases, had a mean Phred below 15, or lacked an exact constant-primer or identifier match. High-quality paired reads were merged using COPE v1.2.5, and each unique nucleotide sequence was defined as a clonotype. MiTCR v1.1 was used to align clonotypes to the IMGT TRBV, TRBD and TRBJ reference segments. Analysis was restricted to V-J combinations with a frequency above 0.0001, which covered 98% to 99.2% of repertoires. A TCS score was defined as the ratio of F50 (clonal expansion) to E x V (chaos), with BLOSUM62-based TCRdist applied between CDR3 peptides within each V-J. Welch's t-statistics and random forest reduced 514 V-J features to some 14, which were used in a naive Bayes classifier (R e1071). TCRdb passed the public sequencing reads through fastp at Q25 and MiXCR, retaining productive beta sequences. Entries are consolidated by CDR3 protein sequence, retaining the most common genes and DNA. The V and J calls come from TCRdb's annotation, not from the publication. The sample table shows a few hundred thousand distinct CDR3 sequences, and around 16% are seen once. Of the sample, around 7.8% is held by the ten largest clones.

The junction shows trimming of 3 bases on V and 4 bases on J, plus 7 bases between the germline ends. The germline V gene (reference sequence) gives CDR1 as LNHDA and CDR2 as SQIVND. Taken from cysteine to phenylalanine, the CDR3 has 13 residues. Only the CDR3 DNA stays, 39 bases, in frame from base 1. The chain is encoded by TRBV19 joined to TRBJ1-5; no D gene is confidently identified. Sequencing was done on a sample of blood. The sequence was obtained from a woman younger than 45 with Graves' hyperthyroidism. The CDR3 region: CASSMGGNQPQHF. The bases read TGTGCCAGTAGTATGGGCGGTAATCAGCCCCAGCATTTT.